The 32 T cell receptor beta chains presented below share a single source sample, sequenced in a study of blood T cell repertoires in COVID-19. Produced via immunoSEQ multiplex PCR; TCRdb's table is partial and in-frame only. The table lists 80,000 to 100,000 clones, about 90% of them singletons. The specimen sequenced was peripheral blood. The receptors here all came from a human donor with active COVID-19. The donor label of this sample is uncertain.

The chain recombines TRBV19 with TRBJ1-1; 11 positions match TRBD1. The CDR3 extends over 14 amino acids. Germline V lookup: CDR1 LNHDA, CDR2 SQIVND (reference sequence). Losses at the gene ends were 5 bases for V and 5 bases for J; bases not matched to a gene: 4. The CDR3 bases are TGTGCCAGTAGTTACGGACAGGGGGCGACTGAAGCTTTCTTT. Translating it yields CASSYGQGATEAFF.

The rearrangement uses TRBV6-5 and TRBJ2-7; 10 bases are a match to TRBD2. Germline V gives CDR1 MNHEY, CDR2 SVGAGI. This CDR3 region has 13 residues. V trimming: 8 bases; J trimming: 3 bases; junction bases outside the gene matches: 4. The DNA of the CDR3 is TGTGCCAGCCGGACTAGCGGCTTCTACGAGCAGTACTTC. Translated: CASRTSGFYEQYF.

This rearrangement joins TRBV6-5 to TRBJ2-7, with 7 bases aligning to TRBD2. The V gene's germline CDR1 is MNHEY and CDR2 SVGAGI. Germline trimming cut 6 bases from V and 8 bases from J; bases unmatched to any gene: 4. The CDR3 has 11 residues. CDR3 bases: TGTGCCAGCAGGGAGACTAGCAAGCAGTACTTC. It codes for CASRETSKQYF.

The chain links TRBV4-3 to TRBJ1-3, with 8 bases matching TRBD1. Germline V gene sequence: CDR1 LGHNA, CDR2 YSLEER. Trimming cost V 5 bases and J 7 bases; bases outside gene matches: 13. The CDR3 is 16 residues long. The CDR3 loop is CASSGTGPPLDNTIYF. In DNA form, the CDR3 reads TGCGCCAGCAGCGGGACAGGACCTCCTCTGGATAACACCATATATTTT.

This clone was counted at least ten times. The chain links TRBV10-3 to TRBJ1-5; 8 nucleotides align to TRBD1. Germline V gives CDR1 ENHRY, CDR2 SYGVKD. With V trimmed by 2 bases and J by 2 bases, 2 bases remained unmatched. The CDR3 spans 15 residues. The CDR3 loop is CAISEDRGGNQPQHF. In DNA form, the CDR3 reads TGTGCCATCAGTGAGGACAGGGGTGGCAATCAGCCCCAGCATTTT.

The chain couples TRBV19 to TRBJ2-5; 7 bases line up with TRBD2. The germline V gene has CDR1 LNHDA and CDR2 SQIVND (reference sequence). CDR3 length: 16 amino acids. The junction had 13 bases not matched to a gene; V was cut back by 5 bases and J by 4 bases. The CDR3 region has the DNA TGTGCCAGTAGTTTCGGAAGGAGGGGAGGGGTAGAGACCCAGTACTTC. Translation gives CASSFGRRGGVETQYF.

The V and J genes are TRBV4-1 and TRBJ2-5; D perhaps matches TRBD1 (6 bases). Trimming shortened V by 4 bases and J by 4 bases, and 10 bases separated the two germline ends. Looked up from germline, CDR1 is MGHRA and CDR2 is YSYEKL. There are 13 residues in the CDR3. The CDR3 spells CASSPGQLETQYF. For the CDR3, the DNA is TGCGCCAGCAGCCCAGGACAGTTAGAGACCCAGTACTTC.

This chain's CDR3 is CASSLGGQGAYLSEAFF. CDR3 in DNA: TGCGCCAGCAGCTTGGGAGGACAGGGGGCCTATCTCTCTGAAGCTTTCTTT. The chain links TRBV5-1 to TRBJ1-1, with 11 bases matching TRBD1. This CDR3 is built from 17 residues. Germline assignment: CDR1 SGHRS and CDR2 YFSETQ. V was clipped by 0 bases and J by 6 bases; unmatched bases: 10.

The V gene is TRBV5-4, the J gene TRBJ1-6; D ambiguous. Trimming stripped 3 bases from V and 11 bases from J, with 18 bases between. Germline CDR1 and CDR2: SGHNT and YYREEE (reference sequence). The CDR3 runs 15 residues. CDR3 sequence (DNA): TGTGCCAGCAGCTCGGAACCAACGGGGTATGCACCCCTCCACTTT. As protein: CASSSEPTGYAPLHF.

The chain has TRBV5-1 and TRBJ1-3; D unclear. The CDR3 has 16 amino acids. The V end was cut by 4 bases, the J end by 3 bases, with 17 bases between. Germline CDR1 SGHRS, CDR2 YFSETQ. The CDR3 sequence: CASSTDGRLSGNTIYF. The CDR3 bases are TGCGCCAGCAGCACGGATGGGAGGTTGAGTGGAAACACCATATATTTT.

DNA for the CDR3: TGTGCCATCAGTGAGTTGGGACAGGGGGCCGATGACACTGAAGCTTTCTTT. Protein: CAISELGQGADDTEAFF. V and J are TRBV10-3 and TRBJ1-1, with 12 bases matching TRBD1. The CDR3 totals 17 residues. With 1 base clipped from V and 3 bases from J, the junction kept 6 bases outside the gene matches. CDR1 and CDR2 from the germline V gene are ENHRY and SYGVKD.

This clone was detected once. J is TRBJ1-1 and V is TRBV27; maybe TRBD1 (5 bases). The CDR3 is 17 amino acids. V gave up 3 bases and J gave up 2 bases, with 19 bases separating them. Germline V CDR1 and CDR2: MNHEY, SMNVEV (reference sequence). Written as DNA, the CDR3 is TGTGCCAGCAGTTTCACCCTCATCACGGGGGGTAACACTGAAGCTTTCTTT. Its translation is CASSFTLITGGNTEAFF.

The chain links TRBV19 to TRBJ2-7, with D perhaps TRBD1 (5 bases). Germline assignment: CDR1 LNHDA and CDR2 SQIVND (reference sequence). The V end lost 6 bases, the J end lost 2 bases, and 11 bases lay between the germline ends. The CDR3 has 13 residues. In DNA form, the CDR3 reads TGTGCCAGTAGGAAAGCAGGGACCTACGAGCAGTACTTC. Its protein product is CASRKAGTYEQYF.

This clone appeared a few times. This chain uses TRBV3-1 (or the pseudogene TRBV3-2) with TRBJ2-2; a weak D match, TRBD1 (7 bases). The CDR3 is made up of 15 amino acids. V was pared by 4 bases and J by 5 bases, with 14 bases between. Looked up from germline, CDR1 is LGHDT and CDR2 is YNNKEL (reference sequence). The CDR3 DNA reads as TGTGCCAGCAGCCCCCGGGCAGGGGGGACCGGGGAGCTGTTTTTT. It yields the protein CASSPRAGGTGELFF.

A few counts support this clone. J is TRBJ1-2 and V is TRBV12-3 or TRBV12-4, with TRBD1 as a possible D gene (5 bases). This CDR3 contains 12 residues. The V and J ends lost 4 bases and 5 bases respectively, with 8 bases between them. The CDR3: CASSSTVYGYTF. CDR3 bases: TGTGCCAGCAGTTCGACAGTTTATGGCTACACCTTC.

As concerns this clone: Mismatch with germline at one junction end may stem from a read error. CDR3 DNA: TGTGCCAGCAGCCTAGCCGTGGACAGTGACGAGTCTTTCTTT. As protein: CASSLAVDSDESFF. The gene calls are TRBV7-2 and TRBJ1-1, with D perhaps matching TRBD1 (6 bases). Germline V gene lookup returns CDR1 SGHTA and CDR2 FQGNSA. This CDR3 is 14 amino acids long.

The chain uses TRBV7-8 and TRBJ2-1, with 9 bases that match TRBD2. Germline CDR1 reads SGHVS; CDR2 reads FQNEAQ. J gave up 5 bases and V 5 bases, and 10 bases lay outside the gene matches. The CDR3 runs to 16 residues. The CDR3 protein is CASSRSAGGPNNEQFF. The CDR3 coding sequence is TGTGCCAGCAGCCGGTCGGCGGGGGGGCCTAACAATGAGCAGTTCTTC.

The chain joins TRBV9 to TRBJ1-4; TRBD1 matches 10 bases. Per the germline V gene, CDR1 is SGDLS and CDR2 is YYNGEE. With 3 bases clipped from V and 6 bases from J, the junction kept 8 bases outside the gene matches. This CDR3 has 16 residues. The CDR3 here is CASSAHPGTGDEKLFF. CDR3 DNA sequence: TGTGCCAGCAGCGCCCACCCCGGGACAGGGGATGAAAAACTGTTTTTT.

The chain joins TRBV11-3 to TRBJ1-6; D not resolved. Trimming shortened V by 4 bases and J by 9 bases, and 19 bases separated the two germline ends. The germline gives CDR1 SGHNT, CDR2 YENEEA. CDR3 size: 16 residues. This CDR3 reads CASSYLSGEASSPLHF. CDR3 sequence (DNA): TGTGCCAGCAGCTACCTTAGCGGGGAGGCAAGTTCACCCCTCCACTTT.

The chain recombines TRBV11-3 with TRBJ2-3, with 10 bases lining up with TRBD1. V shed 6 bases and J 0 bases; nucleotides not matched to a gene: 9. Germline-derived CDR1 and CDR2 are SGHNT and YENEEA. The CDR3 spans 17 residues. CDR3 loop: CASSYSSGQGSTDTQYF. In nucleotides, the CDR3 is TGTGCCAGCAGTTACTCCTCGGGACAGGGGAGCACAGATACGCAGTATTTT.

This rearrangement joins TRBV9 to TRBJ2-7, with a possible D match to TRBD1 (6 bases). Germline CDR1 is SGDLS and CDR2 is YYNGEE. V dropped 0 bases and J dropped 3 bases, with 16 bases sitting between them. The CDR3 is 16 amino acids. CDR3 nucleotides: TGTGCCAGCAGCGTAGCTGCGTCGGGACAAATCTACGAGCAGTACTTC. Translation gives CASSVAASGQIYEQYF.

This chain uses TRBV6-5 with TRBJ1-1, with 7 bases that match TRBD1. CDR1 and CDR2 (germline): MNHEY, SVGAGI. V dropped 7 bases and J dropped 3; count of bases not matched to a gene: 5. This CDR3 region has 13 residues. The CDR3 protein is CASISDRDTEAFF. The CDR3 DNA follows: TGTGCCAGCATCTCCGACAGGGACACTGAAGCTTTCTTT.

This chain joins TRBV19 and TRBJ1-1, with 8 bases fitting TRBD1. CDR1 LNHDA and CDR2 SQIVND come from the germline V gene (reference sequence). V gave up 5 bases and J gave up 3 bases; unmatched junction bases: 5. The CDR3 runs to 14 residues. The CDR3 DNA is TGTGCCAGTAGTCTCCAGGGGGCCGACACTGAAGCTTTCTTT. Translating gives CASSLQGADTEAFF. Looking up the rest from reference TRBV19 and TRBJ1-1 gives the full variable domain: DGGITQSPKYLFRKEGQNVTLSCEQNLNHDAMYWYRQDPGQGLRLIYYSQIVNDFQKGDIAEGYSVSREKKESFPLTVTSAQKNPTAFYLCASSLQGADTEAFFGQGTRLTVV.

The genes are TRBV19 and TRBJ2-3, with D hard to call. The CDR3 is 13 amino acids. The V end was cut by 5 bases, the J end by 6 bases, with 12 bases between. The germline V gene has CDR1 LNHDA and CDR2 SQIVND (reference sequence). CDR3 amino acids: CASSVYLSDTQYF. For the CDR3, the DNA is TGTGCCAGTAGTGTCTATCTTTCCGATACGCAGTATTTT.

This sequence joins TRBV18 and TRBJ2-7; D is possibly TRBD2 (6 bases). The CDR3 spans 14 residues. CDR1 is KGHSH, CDR2 LQKENI, per germline. V was pared by 2 bases and J by 5 bases, with 13 bases between. The CDR3 sequence is CASSPTRGLHEQYF. CDR3 coding DNA: TGTGCCAGCTCACCAACAAGGGGACTGCACGAGCAGTACTTC.

The chain joins TRBV6-5 to TRBJ1-6; D is unclear. Trimming stripped 3 bases from V and 0 bases from J, with 9 bases between. This CDR3 spans 16 amino acids. From germline, CDR1 is MNHEY and CDR2 SVGAGI. The CDR3 here is CASSYRSISYNSPLHF. The DNA of the CDR3 is TGTGCCAGCAGTTATCGGTCCATCTCCTATAATTCACCCCTCCACTTT.

The rearrangement links TRBV6-5 to TRBJ1-2; tentatively, D is TRBD1 (5 bases). Germline V gene sequence: CDR1 MNHEY, CDR2 SVGAGI. The CDR3 extends over 12 amino acids. V lost 6 bases to trimming and J lost 8 bases, with 13 bases between them. DNA of the CDR3: TGTGCCAGCAGACTCACGGGGGGAGGCTACACCTTC. Amino acid sequence: CASRLTGGGYTF.

This chain links TRBV7-9 with TRBJ1-6; D is uncertain. V lost 1 base and J lost 4, with 8 bases in between. CDR1 and CDR2 (germline): SEHNR, FQNEAQ (reference sequence). The CDR3 consists of 15 residues. CDR3 region: CASSLVSGYNSPLHF. The CDR3 coding sequence is TGTGCCAGCAGCTTAGTCAGCGGATATAATTCACCCCTCCACTTT.

The chain has TRBV18 and TRBJ2-1; D possibly corresponds to TRBD1 (6 bases). The CDR3 runs 13 residues. Germline V gene sequence: CDR1 KGHSH, CDR2 LQKENI. Trimming took 3 bases from V and 7 from J, leaving 10 bases between them. CDR3 residues: CASSPPGTNEQFF. CDR3 coding DNA: TGTGCCAGCTCACCCCCCGGGACAAATGAGCAGTTCTTC.

J is TRBJ2-6 and V is TRBV9; TRBD2 is a possible D gene (6 bases). Germline-derived CDR1 and CDR2 are SGDLS and YYNGEE. CDR3 length: 15 amino acids. V dropped 4 bases and J dropped 6 bases, with 14 bases sitting between them. CDR3 region: CASSPLGREANVLTF. The CDR3 nucleotides are TGTGCCAGCAGCCCCTTGGGGCGGGAGGCCAACGTCCTGACTTTC.

This clone was observed a single time. The J gene is TRBJ1-1, the V gene TRBV19; 8 nucleotides line up with TRBD1. Germline CDR1 LNHDA, CDR2 SQIVND (reference sequence). V shed 7 bases, J shed 10 bases, and the junction held 8 bases outside the gene matches. The CDR3 is 12 residues long. The DNA for the CDR3 is TGTGCCAGTATGGACAGGGCTCGAGTAGCTTTCTTT. It encodes CASMDRARVAFF.

This clone appeared once. The chain has TRBV7-3 and TRBJ2-2; possibly TRBD2 for D (5 bases). CDR3 length equals 15 residues. Looked up from germline, CDR1 is SGHTA and CDR2 is FQGTGA. V was clipped by 5 bases and J by 4 bases, with 14 bases between them. The CDR3 DNA follows: TGTGCCAGCAGCCCCCCGCCGGGGAGCACCGGGGAGCTGTTTTTT. The encoded protein is CASSPPPGSTGELFF. The full variable domain, with the rest looked up from reference TRBV7-3 and TRBJ2-2, is GAGVSQTPSNKVTEKGKYVELRCDPISGHTALYWYRQSLGQGPEFLIYFQGTGAADDSGLPNDRFFAVRPEGSVSTLKIQRTERGDSAVYLCASSPPPGSTGELFFGEGSRLTVL.